The 14 T cell receptor beta chains below all came from one sample that was sequenced in a study of T cells in Graves' hyperthyroidism and ophthalmopathy. It was RNA transcripts that yielded the amplified TCR beta CDR3 regions. A set of HTBI primers served as the primers for a first-round RT-PCR of the TCR CDR3. In TCRdb, the multiplex PCR reads were re-called with MiXCR into one record per CDR3 protein. The sample lists over 250,000 distinct CDR3 sequences; over 15% were seen once. The sequencing sample was made of blood. The source is a woman in her fifties or sixties with Graves' ophthalmopathy.

This clonotype was recorded at least ten times. In DNA form, the CDR3 reads TGTGCCAGCAGTTCTGAGACCCAGTACTTC. It yields the protein CASSSETQYF. This chain uses TRBV28 with TRBJ2-5; D ambiguous. CDR3 length equals 10 residues. Trimming pared 4 bases from V and 5 bases from J, leaving 2 bases between. Germline loops: CDR1 MDHEN, CDR2 SYDVKM.

In its sample, this clonotype was seen a few times. This chain uses TRBV7-8 with TRBJ2-2, with D maybe TRBD1 (5 bases). The CDR3 spans 13 residues. V was trimmed by 4 bases and J by 5 bases, leaving 8 bases between them. The germline V gene has CDR1 SGHVS and CDR2 FQNEAQ. CDR3 in amino acids: CASSSRDTGELFF. The CDR3 DNA reads TGTGCCAGCAGCTCCAGGGATACCGGGGAGCTGTTTTTT.

The sample holds many counts of this clonotype. The chain is built from TRBV2 and TRBJ2-3, with D maybe TRBD1 (5 bases). Germline CDR1 is SNHLY and CDR2 is FYNNEI. The CDR3 extends over 17 amino acids. V shed 1 base and J shed 2 bases, with 16 bases lying between them. CDR3 protein: CASSEVQQVRSTDTQYF. CDR3 in DNA: TGTGCCAGCAGTGAAGTTCAACAGGTTCGTTCCACAGATACGCAGTATTTT.

This clonotype was seen at least ten times. The chain recombines TRBV20-1 with TRBJ1-1; possibly TRBD1 for D (5 bases). The CDR3 is 15 residues long. Per the germline V gene, CDR1 is DFQATT and CDR2 is SNEGSKA (reference sequence). V was clipped by 1 base and J by 5 bases, with 17 bases between them. CDR3 loop: CSARAPGAVRTEAFF. CDR3 in DNA: TGCAGTGCTAGAGCCCCCGGGGCCGTGAGGACTGAAGCTTTCTTT.

This clonotype was observed many times. The gene calls are TRBV2 and TRBJ2-3; D call uncertain. Germline CDR1 SNHLY, CDR2 FYNNEI. V lost 11 bases to trimming and J lost 2 bases, with 8 bases between them. This CDR3 spans 11 amino acids. The CDR3 DNA reads as TGTGCCGTACAGATCACAGATACGCAGTATTTT. Translated: CAVQITDTQYF.

The chain uses TRBV7-2 and TRBJ2-2, with D possibly TRBD2 on 6 matching bases. This CDR3 has 16 residues. From germline, CDR1 is SGHTA and CDR2 FQGNSA. Trimming cost V 2 bases and J 6 bases, with 16 bases left between them. The chain's CDR3 is CASSLFGGTSPGELFF. CDR3 DNA sequence: TGTGCCAGCAGCTTATTCGGCGGGACTTCCCCCGGGGAGCTGTTTTTT.

This clonotype turned up a few times. The V and J genes are TRBV11-2 and TRBJ2-5; 12 bases agree with TRBD2. The V gene's germline CDR1 is SGHAT and CDR2 FQNNGV. This CDR3 comprises 17 residues. The V and J ends lost 0 bases and 5 bases, in that order; junction bases with no gene match: 7. The CDR3 region is CASSLELAGGPLETQYF. The DNA of the CDR3 is TGTGCCAGCAGCTTAGAGCTAGCGGGGGGGCCGTTGGAGACCCAGTACTTC.

This clonotype was counted many times. The J gene is TRBJ1-2, the V gene TRBV2; possibly TRBD1 for D (5 bases). V lost 6 bases to trimming and J lost 0 bases, with 11 bases between them. The CDR3 spans 14 residues. CDR1 is SNHLY, CDR2 FYNNEI, per germline. The CDR3 loop reads CASSSGTANYGYTF. The CDR3, as DNA: TGTGCCAGCAGCTCCGGGACCGCTAACTATGGCTACACCTTC.

Of note for this clonotype: One end of the junction varies from germline; a read error may be responsible. The gene calls are TRBV11-2 and TRBJ2-7; 8 bases agree with TRBD1. The germline CDR1 and CDR2 sequences are SGHAT and FQNNGV. This CDR3 region has 16 residues. Written as DNA, the CDR3 is TGTGCCGGCAGCTTAGGGCTGACAGGGGTTTTGTACGAGCAGTACTTC. Its protein product is CAGSLGLTGVLYEQYF.

This sequence joins TRBV4-3 and TRBJ2-2; 10 nucleotides agree with TRBD2. V gave up 0 bases and J gave up 6 bases; unmatched junction bases: 1. The CDR3 covers 15 residues. Germline V gives CDR1 LGHNA, CDR2 YSLEER. The CDR3 DNA is TGCGCCAGCAGCCAAGATACTAGCGGGGCCGGGGAGCTGTTTTTT. Protein product: CASSQDTSGAGELFF.

This clonotype was found many times. The rearrangement joins TRBV20-1 to TRBJ2-7; TRBD2 might be the D (5 bases). Trimming removed 3 bases from V and 0 bases from J, with 12 bases in between. CDR1 is DFQATT, CDR2 SNEGSKA, per germline (reference sequence). The CDR3 consists of 14 residues. The DNA for the CDR3 is TGCAGTGCTAGCCAGCCTAGCCACTCCTACGAGCAGTACTTC. Translating gives CSASQPSHSYEQYF.

V usage is TRBV20-1 and J usage is TRBJ2-7, with 9 bases identical to TRBD2. This CDR3 has 15 residues. The V gene end was trimmed by 3 bases and the J gene end by 0 bases; junction bases not matched to a gene: 6. Germline V gene data show CDR1 as DFQATT and CDR2 as SNEGSKA (reference sequence). CDR3 DNA: TGCAGTGCTAGGGGTGTGACTAGCGGCTCCTACGAGCAGTACTTC. Protein product: CSARGVTSGSYEQYF.

There are many counts of this clonotype. The genes are TRBV30 and TRBJ2-7; D call uncertain. V was cut by 3 bases and J by 0 bases, with 12 bases left in between. Germline lookup yields CDR1 GTSNPN and CDR2 SVGIG (reference sequence). The CDR3 has 14 amino acids. This chain's CDR3 is CAWRRKSLSYEQYF. The CDR3 DNA is TGTGCCTGGAGAAGGAAGTCACTCTCCTACGAGCAGTACTTC.

This clonotype was picked up many times. The CDR3 nucleotides are TGCAGTGCACCTAGATTGACAGGGTCCTACGAGCAGTACTTC. Protein: CSAPRLTGSYEQYF. This chain uses TRBV20-1 with TRBJ2-7; TRBD1 matches at 7 bases. Germline CDR1 reads DFQATT; CDR2 reads SNEGSKA (reference sequence). Trimming took 6 bases from V and 1 from J; bases not matched to a gene: 9. CDR3 length: 14 residues.